Shown below are 5 T cell receptor beta chains from a single sample sequenced in a study of blood T cell repertoires in COVID-19. Data came from immunoSEQ multiplex PCR; TCRdb stores just in-frame clones and leaves some out. In the table there are about 90,000 clones, 80% to 90% of which are singletons. The specimen was peripheral blood. These receptors originate from a man aged 80 or over with acute or convalescent COVID-19.

The J gene is TRBJ1-1, the V gene TRBV5-5; no reliable D call. V was trimmed by 2 bases and J by 1 base, leaving 3 bases between them. This CDR3 is built from 12 residues. Germline loops: CDR1 SGHKS, CDR2 YYEKEE (reference sequence). The CDR3, as DNA: TGTGCCAGCAGCTTCGGGAACACTGAAGCTTTCTTT. Amino acids: CASSFGNTEAFF.

The chain recombines TRBV6-4 with TRBJ2-4; the D is unclear. Trimming removed 3 bases from V and 10 bases from J, with 16 bases in between. This CDR3 contains 14 residues. CDR1 and CDR2 (germline): MRHNA, SNTAGT. DNA for the CDR3: TGTGCCAGCAGTGAGGCATCGGCAGGTTTTATTCAGTACTTC. Translating it yields CASSEASAGFIQYF.

The chain is built from TRBV10-2 and TRBJ1-1, with D perhaps TRBD1 (5 bases). With 6 bases removed from V and 12 bases from J, the gap between germline ends came to 11 bases. This CDR3 has 10 residues. Germline lookup yields CDR1 WSHSY and CDR2 SAAADI. In nucleotides, the CDR3 is TGCGCCAGCAGAGGGGTCGGAACTTTCTTT. Amino acid sequence: CASRGVGTFF.

The V call is TRBV19, the J call TRBJ2-7, with D possibly TRBD2 on 7 matching bases. Germline assignment: CDR1 LNHDA and CDR2 SQIVND (reference sequence). This CDR3 is 13 amino acids long. V was trimmed by 3 bases and J by 6 bases, leaving 12 bases between them. DNA of the CDR3: TGTGCCAGTAGTATTCGGGGGGCGGTCGAGCAGTACTTC. As protein: CASSIRGAVEQYF. Variable domain in full (rest from reference TRBV19 and TRBJ2-7): DGGITQSPKYLFRKEGQNVTLSCEQNLNHDAMYWYRQDPGQGLRLIYYSQIVNDFQKGDIAEGYSVSREKKESFPLTVTSAQKNPTAFYLCASSIRGAVEQYFGPGTRLTVT.

The chain combines TRBV10-3 with TRBJ1-4; unclear D gene. Trimming shortened V by 0 bases and J by 0 bases, and 8 bases separated the two germline ends. The CDR3 totals 16 residues. Germline lookup yields CDR1 ENHRY and CDR2 SYGVKD. Here the CDR3 reads CAISESRTATNEKLFF. CDR3 nucleotides: TGTGCCATCAGTGAGTCGCGAACTGCAACTAATGAAAAACTGTTTTTT.